A single sample is the source of the 7 T cell receptor beta chains below, sequenced in a study of HIV-infected patients and healthy controls. No cell fractionation was done, so the repertoire covers all unsorted peripheral blood T cells. Alpha and beta constant-region primers primed reverse transcription of approximately 0.55 ug RNA. Separate chain-specific third strand synthesis with multiplexing indices produced the alpha and beta libraries. TCRdb reprocessed the 5' RACE reads via MiXCR and lists one record per CDR3 protein. Here the sample spans over 15,000 distinct CDR3 sequences, roughly a tenth being singletons. The material sequenced was blood. These receptors were obtained from an adult in good health.

This clonotype was seen ten or more times. V and J are TRBV7-9 and TRBJ2-5; TRBD2 matches at 16 bases. Per the germline V gene, CDR1 is SEHNR and CDR2 is FQNEAQ (reference sequence). Trimming removed 5 bases from V and 1 base from J; junction bases left unmatched: 7. The CDR3 is made up of 18 amino acids. The CDR3 DNA reads TGTGCCAGCAGCCAGGGACTAGCGGGAGGGGATTTCCAAGAGACCCAGTACTTC. It yields the protein CASSQGLAGGDFQETQYF. Variable domain in full (rest from reference TRBV7-9 and TRBJ2-5): DTGVSQNPRHKITKRGQNVTFRCDPISEHNRLYWYRQTLGQGPEFLTYFQNEAQLEKSRLLSDRFSAERPKGSFSTLEIQRTEQGDSAMYLCASSQGLAGGDFQETQYFGPGTRLLVL.

This clonotype was counted ten times or more. The chain couples TRBV7-9 to TRBJ2-2; D remains unclear. CDR1 is SEHNR and CDR2 is FQNEAQ in the germline V gene (reference sequence). There are 13 residues in the CDR3. V lost 3 bases and J lost 7, with 9 bases in between. CDR3 sequence (DNA): TGTGCCAGCAGCTTCCAAGGCCACGGGGAGCTGTTTTTT. Its protein product is CASSFQGHGELFF.

By sample fraction, this clonotype is medium-sized. This rearrangement joins TRBV10-3 to TRBJ2-3, with TRBD2 identical over 8 bases. In germline, CDR1 is ENHRY, CDR2 SYGVKD. The ends lost 2 bases at V and 3 bases at J; junction bases unmatched: 4. The CDR3 extends over 15 amino acids. The CDR3 DNA sequence: TGTGCCATCAGTGAGGCGGGGGGACTGACAGATACGCAGTATTTT. This sequence encodes CAISEAGGLTDTQYF.

There are many counts of this clonotype. The chain is built from TRBV27 and TRBJ2-7, with D maybe TRBD2 (6 bases). The CDR3 consists of 13 residues. Between the trimmed V and J ends, which lost 0 bases and 3 bases, there was a span of 6 bases. Germline V gene data show CDR1 as MNHEY and CDR2 as SMNVEV (reference sequence). CDR3 DNA sequence: TGTGCCAGCAGTTTATCCGGGGGCTACGAGCAGTACTTC. Its protein is CASSLSGGYEQYF.

This clonotype has more than one count but fewer than ten. This rearrangement joins TRBV2 to TRBJ1-1; D is unresolved. This CDR3 has 15 residues. The V and J ends lost 4 bases and 0 bases respectively, with 12 bases between them. Per germline, CDR1 SNHLY and CDR2 FYNNEI. The CDR3 nucleotides are TGTGCCAGCAGTGTTGGCCGAACCCTGAACACTGAAGCTTTCTTT. It specifies CASSVGRTLNTEAFF.

This clonotype is medium-sized (0.01 to 0.1%). V usage is TRBV29-1 and J usage is TRBJ2-1; weak D call: TRBD1 (7 bases). Trimming took 1 base from V and 3 from J, leaving 10 bases between them. Germline loops: CDR1 SQVTM, CDR2 ANQGSEA. There are 14 residues in the CDR3. CDR3 nucleotide sequence: TGCAGCGTTGAAGGGCGGGACAGCTACAATGAGCAGTTCTTC. Protein product: CSVEGRDSYNEQFF.

This clonotype was detected only a few times. The chain carries TRBV15 and TRBJ2-7, with TRBD1 as a possible D gene (5 bases). There are 13 residues in the CDR3. Germline loops: CDR1 LNHNV, CDR2 YYDKDF (reference sequence). Trimming cost V 6 bases and J 2 bases, with 11 bases left between them. The CDR3 DNA is TGTGCCACCAGTAGGGGTGCAGCCTACGAGCAGTACTTC. Translated: CATSRGAAYEQYF.